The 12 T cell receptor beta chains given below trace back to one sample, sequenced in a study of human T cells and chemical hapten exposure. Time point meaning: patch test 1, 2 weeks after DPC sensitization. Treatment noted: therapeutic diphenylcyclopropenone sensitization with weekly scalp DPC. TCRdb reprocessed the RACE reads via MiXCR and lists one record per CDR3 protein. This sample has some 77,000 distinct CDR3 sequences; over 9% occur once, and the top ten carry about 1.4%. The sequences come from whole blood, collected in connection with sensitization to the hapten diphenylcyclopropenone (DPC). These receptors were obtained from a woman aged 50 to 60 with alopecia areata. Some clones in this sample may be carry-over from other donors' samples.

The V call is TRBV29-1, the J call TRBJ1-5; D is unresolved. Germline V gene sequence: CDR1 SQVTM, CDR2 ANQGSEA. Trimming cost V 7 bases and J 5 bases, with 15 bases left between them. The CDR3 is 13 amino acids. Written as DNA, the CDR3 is TGCAGCGCCCGGCTTGGGAAGGATCAGCCCCAGCATTTT. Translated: CSARLGKDQPQHF. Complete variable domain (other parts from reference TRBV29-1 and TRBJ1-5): SAVISQKPSRDICQRGTSLTIQCQVDSQVTMMFWYRQQPGQSLTLIATANQGSEATYESGFVIDKFPISRPNLTFSTLTVSNMSPEDSSIYLCSARLGKDQPQHFGDGTRLSIL.

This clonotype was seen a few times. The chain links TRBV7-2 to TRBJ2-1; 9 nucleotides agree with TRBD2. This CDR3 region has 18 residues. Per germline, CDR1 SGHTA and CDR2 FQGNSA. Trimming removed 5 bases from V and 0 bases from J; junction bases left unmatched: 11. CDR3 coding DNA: TGTGCCAGCAGCCGTAGCGGGAGTGGCTCGAGCTCCTACAATGAGCAGTTCTTC. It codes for CASSRSGSGSSSYNEQFF.

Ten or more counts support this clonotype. CDR3 in amino acids: CASSLGVSGRETQYF. Written as DNA, the CDR3 is TGTGCCAGCAGCTTAGGAGTTAGCGGGAGAGAGACCCAGTACTTC. The V and J genes are TRBV11-2 and TRBJ2-5, with 9 bases lining up with TRBD2. The CDR3 covers 15 residues. Per the germline V gene, CDR1 is SGHAT and CDR2 is FQNNGV. Germline trimming cut 1 base from V and 4 bases from J; bases unmatched to any gene: 4.

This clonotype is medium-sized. CDR3 in amino acids: CATSGIGDRYYNEQFF. In DNA, the CDR3 is TGTGCCACCAGTGGGATCGGGGACAGATACTACAATGAGCAGTTCTTC. The rearrangement links TRBV24-1 to TRBJ2-1; TRBD1 agrees at 7 bases. Losses at the gene ends were 5 bases for V and 3 bases for J; bases not matched to a gene: 9. Germline assignment: CDR1 KGHDR and CDR2 SFDVKD. This CDR3 spans 16 amino acids.

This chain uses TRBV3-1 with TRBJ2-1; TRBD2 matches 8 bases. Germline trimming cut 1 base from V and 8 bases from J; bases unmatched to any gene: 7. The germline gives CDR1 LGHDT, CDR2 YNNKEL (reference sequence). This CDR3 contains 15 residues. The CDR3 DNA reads TGTGCCAGCAGCCAAGCCGGGACTAGTCGCTATGAGCAGTTCTTC. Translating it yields CASSQAGTSRYEQFF.

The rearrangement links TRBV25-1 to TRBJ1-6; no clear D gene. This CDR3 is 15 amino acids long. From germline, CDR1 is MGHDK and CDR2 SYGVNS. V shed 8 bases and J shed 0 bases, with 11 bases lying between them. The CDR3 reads CASGVGSSYNSPLHF. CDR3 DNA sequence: TGTGCCAGCGGCGTGGGGAGCTCCTATAATTCACCCCTCCACTTT.

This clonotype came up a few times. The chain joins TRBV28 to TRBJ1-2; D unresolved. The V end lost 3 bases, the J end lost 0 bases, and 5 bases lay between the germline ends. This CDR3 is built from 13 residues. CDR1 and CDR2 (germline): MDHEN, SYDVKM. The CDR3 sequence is CASSLRANYGYTF. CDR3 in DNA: TGTGCCAGCAGTTTGCGGGCTAACTATGGCTACACCTTC.

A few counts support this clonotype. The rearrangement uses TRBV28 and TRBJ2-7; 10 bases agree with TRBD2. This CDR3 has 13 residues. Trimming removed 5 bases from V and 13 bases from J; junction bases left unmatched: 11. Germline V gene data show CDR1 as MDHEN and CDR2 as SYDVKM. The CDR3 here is CASSTVSGRAYYF. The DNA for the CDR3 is TGTGCCAGCAGTACCGTGAGCGGGAGGGCCTATTACTTC.

Here the CDR3 DNA reads TGTGCCAGCTCACCACGGACCCAGAACACTGAAGCTTTCTTT. Residues: CASSPRTQNTEAFF. The chain carries TRBV18 and TRBJ1-1, with D hard to call. V lost 1 base, J lost 1 base, and 7 bases lay in between. Looked up from germline, CDR1 is KGHSH and CDR2 is LQKENI. The CDR3 loop spans 14 amino acids.

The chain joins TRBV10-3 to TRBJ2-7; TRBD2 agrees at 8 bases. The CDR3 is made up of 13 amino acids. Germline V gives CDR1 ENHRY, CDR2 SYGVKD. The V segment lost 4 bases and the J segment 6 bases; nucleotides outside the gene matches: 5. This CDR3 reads CAISASGRGEQYF. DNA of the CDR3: TGTGCCATCAGTGCCAGCGGGAGAGGCGAGCAGTACTTC.

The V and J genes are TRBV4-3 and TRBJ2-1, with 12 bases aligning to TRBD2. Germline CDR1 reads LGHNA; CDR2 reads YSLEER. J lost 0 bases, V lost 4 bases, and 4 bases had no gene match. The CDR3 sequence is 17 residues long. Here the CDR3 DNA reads TGCGCCAGCAGCCCGGGACTAGCGGGCTCCTCCTACAATGAGCAGTTCTTC. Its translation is CASSPGLAGSSYNEQFF.

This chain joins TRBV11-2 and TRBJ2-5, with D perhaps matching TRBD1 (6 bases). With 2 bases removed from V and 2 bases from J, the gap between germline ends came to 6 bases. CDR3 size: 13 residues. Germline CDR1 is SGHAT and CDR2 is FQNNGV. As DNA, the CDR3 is TGTGCCAGCAGCTTACAGGGGCAAGAGACCCAGTACTTC. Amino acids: CASSLQGQETQYF.